This is a list of T cell receptor beta chains from one sample in a study of technical replicates of blood from a handful of donors. The table came from immunoSEQ multiplex PCR; TCRdb's copy has only in-frame clones and leaves some out. The sample consists of approximately 100,000 clones, roughly 95% of them appearing once. The specimen sequenced was T cells isolated from PBMCs. These receptors were obtained from a human donor in good health. Each CDR3 is given with its conserved first and last residue. D genes are given only for firm matches. Size is stated for part of the rows, as once, few or many counts, or as a class when the clone is expanded.

V,size,D,J,CDR3,DNA
TRBV4-1,-,-,TRBJ1-6,CASSQGRQAGSKPLHF,TGCGCCAGCAGCCAGGGGAGACAGGCTGGGTCGAAACCCCTCCACTTT
TRBV30,-,TRBD2,TRBJ2-7,CAWRGLAGGDEQYF,TGTGCCTGGAGAGGACTAGCGGGGGGAGACGAGCAGTACTTC
TRBV29-1,-,TRBD2,TRBJ2-3,CSVSGGTDTQYF,TGCAGCGTTAGCGGGGGAACAGATACGCAGTATTTT
TRBV5-1,once,-,TRBJ1-5,CASSLVPGGNQPQHF,TGCGCCAGCAGCTTGGTTCCCGGGGGGAATCAGCCCCAGCATTTT
TRBV11-3,-,TRBD2,TRBJ2-3,CASSSGTSGSTDTQYF,TGTGCCAGCAGCTCTGGGACTAGCGGTAGCACAGATACGCAGTATTTT
TRBV5-4,-,TRBD1,TRBJ1-1,CASSARDSYTEAFF,TGTGCCAGCAGCGCACGGGACAGCTACACTGAAGCTTTCTTT
TRBV5-1,few,-,TRBJ2-7,CASSWPGSLKGEQYF,TGCGCCAGCAGCTGGCCGGGAAGCTTGAAGGGCGAGCAGTACTTC
TRBV5-4,-,TRBD2,TRBJ2-1,CASSFSGGATTSDEQFF,TGTGCCAGCAGCTTTAGCGGGGGGGCGACCACAAGCGATGAGCAGTTCTTC
TRBV7-9,-,TRBD1,TRBJ1-5,CASSLGQGSQPQHF,TGTGCCAGCAGCTTAGGACAGGGGAGTCAGCCCCAGCATTTT
TRBV7-9,-,TRBD1,TRBJ1-4,CASSRTVTGGNEKLFF,TGTGCCAGCAGCCGGACGGTGACAGGGGGGAATGAAAAACTGTTTTTT
TRBV6-5,-,-,TRBJ1-5,CASSYGGNQPQHF,TGTGCCAGCAGTTACGGGGGGAATCAGCCCCAGCATTTT
TRBV9,-,TRBD2,TRBJ2-3,CASTASGGFSTDTQYF,TGTGCCAGCACGGCTAGCGGGGGGTTTAGCACAGATACGCAGTATTTT
TRBV18,-,-,TRBJ1-4,CASSLPNQGSEVEKLFF,TGTGCCAGCTCACTTCCAAATCAGGGTTCTGAGGTTGAAAAACTGTTTTTT
TRBV28,-,-,TRBJ2-1,CASSSGAAISSYNEQFF,TGTGCCAGCAGTTCAGGGGCCGCAATTAGCTCCTACAATGAGCAGTTCTTC
TRBV5-8,-,TRBD1,TRBJ1-4,CASSSQTGVNEKLFF,TGTGCCAGCAGCTCACAGACAGGGGTCAATGAAAAACTGTTTTTT
TRBV28,once,TRBD1,TRBJ1-5,CASRSGTGYNQPQHF,TGTGCCAGCAGGAGCGGGACAGGGTACAATCAGCCCCAGCATTTT
TRBV18,-,-,TRBJ1-2,CASSRFEGEAGYTF,TGTGCCAGCTCCCGTTTCGAAGGGGAGGCTGGCTACACCTTC
TRBV18,-,-,TRBJ2-5,CACGGIAQETQYF,TGTGCCTGTGGAGGGATAGCCCAAGAGACCCAGTACTTC
TRBV9,-,TRBD1,TRBJ1-2,CASSVDGQGSYGYTF,TGTGCCAGCAGCGTTGACGGACAGGGAAGCTATGGCTACACCTTC
TRBV6-6,-,-,TRBJ2-2,CASSYRGTGELFF,TGTGCCAGCAGTTATCGCGGTACCGGGGAGCTGTTTTTT
TRBV9,-,TRBD2,TRBJ2-5,CASSVGLRGGLIETQYF,TGTGCCAGCAGCGTAGGCCTGCGGGGGGGCCTGATAGAGACCCAGTACTTC
TRBV2,-,-,TRBJ1-5,CASSEYRRNQPQHF,TGTGCCAGCAGTGAGTACAGGCGGAATCAGCCCCAGCATTTT
TRBV5-1,-,TRBD1,TRBJ2-5,CASRIGTAQETQYF,TGCGCCAGCAGGATAGGGACAGCCCAAGAGACCCAGTACTTC
TRBV11-2,-,-,TRBJ1-5,CASSLESDQPQHF,TGTGCCAGCAGCTTGGAGAGTGATCAGCCCCAGCATTTT
TRBV19,-,TRBD2,TRBJ2-2,CASTIGLAGGRTNTGELFF,TGTGCCAGTACTATTGGACTAGCGGGAGGGCGAACGAACACCGGGGAGCTGTTTTTT
TRBV14,-,-,TRBJ2-7,CASSRNRGNLPSYEQYF,TGTGCCAGCAGCCGGAACCGCGGGAACCTTCCCTCCTACGAGCAGTACTTC
TRBV19,-,-,TRBJ2-2,CASTVEGARRTGELFF,TGTGCCAGTACCGTGGAGGGGGCGCGTCGCACCGGGGAGCTGTTTTTT
TRBV5-1,few,-,TRBJ2-2,CASSLAFGNTGELFF,TGCGCCAGCAGCTTGGCCTTCGGGAACACCGGGGAGCTGTTTTTT
TRBV19,-,-,TRBJ2-3,CASTPLGRSTDTQYF,TGTGCCAGTACCCCACTAGGGAGGAGCACAGATACGCAGTATTTT
TRBV9,-,TRBD1,TRBJ2-6,CASSGTGSSGANVLTF,TGTGCCAGCAGCGGGACAGGTTCCTCTGGGGCCAACGTCCTGACTTTC
TRBV6-6,-,TRBD1,TRBJ1-2,CASSEDRYYGYTF,TGTGCCAGCAGCGAGGACAGGTACTATGGCTACACCTTC
TRBV4-1,once,TRBD1,TRBJ1-6,CASRHPGQIDSPLHF,TGCGCCAGCAGGCATCCGGGACAGATAGACTCACCCCTCCACTTT
TRBV9,-,-,TRBJ2-2,CASSSGGNTGELFF,TGTGCCAGCAGCTCAGGAGGAAACACCGGGGAGCTGTTTTTT
TRBV4-1,-,TRBD1,TRBJ1-2,CASSLPGQAYGYTF,TGCGCCAGCAGCCTTCCGGGACAGGCCTATGGCTACACCTTC
TRBV7-2,-,-,TRBJ1-5,CASSLQHRQGNQPQHF,TGTGCCAGCAGCTTACAACATCGACAGGGCAATCAGCCCCAGCATTTT
TRBV19,-,TRBD1,TRBJ1-5,CASSILGTGVLSNQPQHF,TGTGCCAGTAGTATACTCGGGACAGGGGTTCTGAGCAATCAGCCCCAGCATTTT
TRBV9,-,TRBD1,TRBJ2-7,CASSPRDRGYEQYF,TGTGCCAGCAGCCCGCGGGACAGGGGCTACGAGCAGTACTTC
TRBV27,-,-,TRBJ2-1,CASSLVRGRTYNEQFF,TGTGCCAGCAGTTTAGTACGGGGGAGAACCTACAATGAGCAGTTCTTC
TRBV7-6,-,TRBD1,TRBJ2-7,CASSLGGQGPYEQYF,TGTGCCAGCAGCTTAGGAGGACAGGGACCCTACGAGCAGTACTTC
TRBV2,-,TRBD1,TRBJ1-2,CASSGPMDRGRWGYTF,TGTGCCAGCAGTGGCCCCATGGACAGGGGGCGGTGGGGCTACACCTTC
TRBV7-2,-,-,TRBJ2-1,CASSRPQGIHEQFF,TGTGCCAGCAGCCGCCCACAGGGTATCCATGAGCAGTTCTTC
TRBV9,-,TRBD1,TRBJ2-7,CASSVTPDRRGHNEQYF,TGTGCCAGCAGCGTAACACCCGACCGCAGGGGGCACAACGAGCAGTACTTC
TRBV10-1,-,-,TRBJ1-1,CASSGGTGQAFF,TGCGCCAGCAGTGGCGGGACGGGCCAAGCTTTCTTT
TRBV4-2,-,-,TRBJ2-7,CASSSPWQGHYEQYF,TGTGCCAGCAGCTCCCCTTGGCAGGGCCACTACGAGCAGTACTTC
TRBV7-9,-,TRBD1,TRBJ1-5,CASSQDRAGHQPQHF,TGTGCCAGCAGCCAAGACAGGGCCGGGCATCAGCCCCAGCATTTT
TRBV6-5,-,-,TRBJ1-1,CASTVGGANTEAFF,TGTGCCAGCACCGTCGGAGGAGCGAACACTGAAGCTTTCTTT
TRBV7-9,-,-,TRBJ2-3,CASSLGGGISTDTQYF,TGTGCCAGCAGCCTAGGGGGGGGAATCAGCACAGATACGCAGTATTTT
TRBV5-1,-,-,TRBJ1-1,CASSLARGNTEAFF,TGCGCCAGCAGCTTGGCCAGGGGGAACACTGAAGCTTTCTTT
TRBV4-2,-,TRBD1,TRBJ2-7,CASSQRTGVPSTPYEQYF,TGTGCCAGCAGCCAACGGACAGGGGTTCCTTCTACCCCCTACGAGCAGTACTTC
TRBV5-1,-,TRBD2,TRBJ2-7,CASSLGLASLYEQYF,TGCGCCAGCAGCTTGGGACTAGCCTCACTTTACGAGCAGTACTTC
TRBV28,-,TRBD1,TRBJ2-3,CASSLIPTGFTDTQYF,TGTGCCAGCAGTTTAATCCCGACAGGGTTCACAGATACGCAGTATTTT
TRBV5-1,-,-,TRBJ1-1,CASSLGVSSNTEAFF,TGCGCCAGCAGCTTGGGTGTCAGTTCGAACACTGAAGCTTTCTTT
TRBV6-5,-,-,TRBJ1-2,CASTPRTDDYGYTF,TGTGCCAGCACACCCCGGACTGATGACTATGGCTACACCTTC
TRBV10-3,-,TRBD1,TRBJ1-2,CAISEGTGGGIYGYTF,TGTGCCATCAGTGAAGGAACAGGGGGCGGTATCTATGGCTACACCTTC
TRBV7-2,-,-,TRBJ2-4,CASSSWATKKNIQYF,TGTGCCAGCAGCTCGTGGGCCACGAAAAAAAACATTCAGTACTTC